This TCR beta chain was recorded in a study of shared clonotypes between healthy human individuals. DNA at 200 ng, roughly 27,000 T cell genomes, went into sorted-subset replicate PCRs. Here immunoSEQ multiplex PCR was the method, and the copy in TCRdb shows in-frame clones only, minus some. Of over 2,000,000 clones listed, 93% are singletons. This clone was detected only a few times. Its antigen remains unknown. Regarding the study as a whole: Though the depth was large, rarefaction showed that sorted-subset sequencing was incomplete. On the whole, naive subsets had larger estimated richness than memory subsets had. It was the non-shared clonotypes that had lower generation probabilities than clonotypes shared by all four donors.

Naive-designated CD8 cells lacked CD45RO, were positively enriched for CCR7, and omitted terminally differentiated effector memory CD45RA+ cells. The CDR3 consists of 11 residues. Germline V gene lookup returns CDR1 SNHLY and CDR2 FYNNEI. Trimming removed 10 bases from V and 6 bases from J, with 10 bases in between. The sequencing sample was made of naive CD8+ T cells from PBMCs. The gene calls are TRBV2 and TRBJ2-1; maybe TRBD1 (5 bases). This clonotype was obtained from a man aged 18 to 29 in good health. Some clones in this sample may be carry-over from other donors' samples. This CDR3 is CAKTGANEQFF. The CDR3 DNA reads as TGTGCCAAAACTGGGGCCAATGAGCAGTTCTTC.